The sequence of this T cell receptor beta chain was determined in a study of CD8+CD57+ T cells in acquired aplastic anemia. The study, taken as a whole, reports: It was found that fewer than 35 CD8+ CDR3 sequences were shared between patients and controls.

In patients chosen for sequencing, flow cytometry had shown CD8+CD57+ cell expansion. Concerning this clonotype: Its target is not known. The junction departs from germline at one end; a sequencing error may be responsible.

TCR beta VDJ and CDR3 were profiled, and genomic DNA was the template. TCRdb reanalysed the reads using MiXCR and keeps one entry per CDR3 protein. The sample consists of more than 250,000 distinct CDR3 sequences, 70% to 85% of them appearing once. The CDR3 loop spans 14 amino acids. Germline V gene lookup returns CDR1 MNHEY and CDR2 SVGAGI. This receptor was identified in a human donor with aplastic anemia. The material sequenced was sorted CD4+, CD8+, or CD8+CD57+ T cells (not recorded which) from PBMCs. The chain joins TRBV6-5 to TRBJ2-3, with TRBD2 identical over 12 bases. This CDR3 is CATSTSGRTYTQYF. The DNA of the CDR3 is TGTGCCACCAGTACTAGCGGGAGGACGTATACGCAGTATTTT.